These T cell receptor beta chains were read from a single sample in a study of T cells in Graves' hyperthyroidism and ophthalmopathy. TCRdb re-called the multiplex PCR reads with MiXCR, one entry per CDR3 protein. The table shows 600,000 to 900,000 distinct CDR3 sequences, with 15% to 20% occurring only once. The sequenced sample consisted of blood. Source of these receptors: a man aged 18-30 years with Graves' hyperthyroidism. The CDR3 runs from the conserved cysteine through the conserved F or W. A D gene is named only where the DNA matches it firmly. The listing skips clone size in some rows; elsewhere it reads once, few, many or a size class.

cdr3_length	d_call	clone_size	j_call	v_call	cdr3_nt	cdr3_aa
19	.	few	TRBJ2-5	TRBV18	TGTGCCAGCTCACCATCTGTTGGGACTGGTGAGTCCGGTGAAGAGACCCAGTACTTC	CASSPSVGTGESGEETQYF
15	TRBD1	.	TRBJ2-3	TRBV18	TGTGCCAGCTCACCCGGGACAGTTTACACAGATACGCAGTATTTT	CASSPGTVYTDTQYF
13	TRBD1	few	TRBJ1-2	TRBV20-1	TGCAGTGCTAGAGATACCAGGGGGATTGGCTACACCTTC	CSARDTRGIGYTF
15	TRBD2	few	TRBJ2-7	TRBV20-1	TGCAGTGCTAGCCCCCCTAGCGGGAACTACTACGAGCAGTACTTC	CSASPPSGNYYEQYF
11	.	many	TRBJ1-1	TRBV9	TGTGCCAGCAGAGGGGCCGCCGGAGCTTTCTTT	CASRGAAGAFF
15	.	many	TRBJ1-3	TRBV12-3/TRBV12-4	TGTGCCAGCAGCTCAAGACTAACCTCTGGAAACACCATATATTTT	CASSSRLTSGNTIYF
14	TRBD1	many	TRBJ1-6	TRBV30	TGTGCCTGGAGTGACAGACAGGGGGGGTCACCCCTCCACTTT	CAWSDRQGGSPLHF
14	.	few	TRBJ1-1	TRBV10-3	TGTGCCATCAGTGTGACAGACACGGGTACTGAAGCTTTCTTT	CAISVTDTGTEAFF
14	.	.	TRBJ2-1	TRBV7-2	TGTGCCAGCAGCTTATCACTGACCAAAAATGAGCAGTTCTTC	CASSLSLTKNEQFF
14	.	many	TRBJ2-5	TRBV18	TGTGCCAGCTCACCGGGTACAACCCAAGAGACCCAGTACTTC	CASSPGTTQETQYF
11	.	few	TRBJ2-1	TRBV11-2	TGTGCCAGCAGCTTAGGGCCCACCGAGTTCTTC	CASSLGPTEFF
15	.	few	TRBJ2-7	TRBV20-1	TGCAGTGTCAGAGGGGAGGTAACGAGCTCCTACGAGCAGTACTTC	CSVRGEVTSSYEQYF
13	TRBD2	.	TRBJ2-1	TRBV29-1	TGCAGCGTCCTGACTAGCGGGATCGATGAGCAGTTCTTC	CSVLTSGIDEQFF
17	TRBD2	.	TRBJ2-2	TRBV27	TGTGCCAGCAGTTTTGTAGCGGGAGGGCCGGGCACCAGGGAGCTGTTTTTT	CASSFVAGGPGTRELFF
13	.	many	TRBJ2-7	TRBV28	TGTGCCAGCAGACCGGGACCGCTCTACGAGCAGTACTTC	CASRPGPLYEQYF
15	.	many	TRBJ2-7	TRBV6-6	TGTGCCAGCAGTTACTCGAGGCAGCTCTCCTACGAGCAGTACTTC	CASSYSRQLSYEQYF
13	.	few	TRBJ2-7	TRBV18	TGTGCCAGCTCACCCGGGCCCGCCGGCGAGCAGTACTTC	CASSPGPAGEQYF
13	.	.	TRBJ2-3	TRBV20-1	TGCAGTGCTAGAGATTCGGGGGTGGATACGCAGTATTTT	CSARDSGVDTQYF
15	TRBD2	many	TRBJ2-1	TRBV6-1	TGTGCCAGCAGTGAGGTAGCGGGAGCTGGCAATGAGCAGTTCTTC	CASSEVAGAGNEQFF
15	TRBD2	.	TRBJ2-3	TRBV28	TGTGCCAGCAGTTTATATCGCGGGAGAAGAGATACGCAGTATTTT	CASSLYRGRRDTQYF
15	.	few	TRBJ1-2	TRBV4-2	TGTGCCAGCAGCCAAGACGGTACGGAGGTCTATGGCTACACCTTC	CASSQDGTEVYGYTF
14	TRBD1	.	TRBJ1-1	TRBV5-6	TGTGCCAGCAGCTGGGAGGACAGGGGCACTGAAGCTTTCTTT	CASSWEDRGTEAFF
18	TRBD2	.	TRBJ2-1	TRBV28	TGTGCCAGCAGTTTATCGGTCGGCAGCGGGGGATCCCGCAATGAGCAGTTCTTC	CASSLSVGSGGSRNEQFF
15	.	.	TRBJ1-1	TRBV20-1	TGCAGTGCTAGAGATCCGGCCAGGGGGAACACTGAAGCTTTCTTT	CSARDPARGNTEAFF
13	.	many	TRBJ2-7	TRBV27	TGTGCCAGTGGCACAGGGTCCCCAGAAGAGCAGTACTTC	CASGTGSPEEQYF
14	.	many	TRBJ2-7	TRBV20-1	TGCAGTGCTAGAGATAAGGCAGGACATCGCGAGCAGTACTTC	CSARDKAGHREQYF
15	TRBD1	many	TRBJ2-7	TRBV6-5	TGTGCCAGCAGTTACGGGACAGGGGGGTCCCACGAGCAGTACTTC	CASSYGTGGSHEQYF
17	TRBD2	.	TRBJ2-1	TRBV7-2	TGTGCCAGCAGCCCTGGGGAACCGGGACTAGCGGACAATGAGCAGTTCTTC	CASSPGEPGLADNEQFF
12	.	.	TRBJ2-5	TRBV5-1	TGTGCCAGCAGCCTCCAACAAGAGACCCAGTACTTC	CASSLQQETQYF
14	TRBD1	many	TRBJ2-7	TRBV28	TGTGCCAGCAGTCAGGGGGAGTCCTACGATGGGCAGTACTTC	CASSQGESYDGQYF
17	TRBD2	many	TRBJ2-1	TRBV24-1	TGTGCCACCAGTGATCGAAGACTAGCGGGAATCCACAATGAGCAGTTCTTC	CATSDRRLAGIHNEQFF
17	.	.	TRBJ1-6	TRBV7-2	TGTGCCAGCAGCTTAGCGCTGGGTAGTATGAGTAATTCACCCCTCCACTTT	CASSLALGSMSNSPLHF
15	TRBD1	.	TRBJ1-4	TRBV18	TGTGCCAGTACAACCGGACAGGGCCCTAATGAAAAACTGTTTTTT	CASTTGQGPNEKLFF
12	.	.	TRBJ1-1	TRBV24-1	TGTGCCAGCAGTGATTCGCGGGATGGAGCTTTCTTT	CASSDSRDGAFF
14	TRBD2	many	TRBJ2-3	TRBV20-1	TGCAGTGCTAGAGATGGGACTAGGCCAGATACGCAGTATTTT	CSARDGTRPDTQYF
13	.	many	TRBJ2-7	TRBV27	TGTGCCAGCAGTGTCAGGGGTACTCACGAGCAGTACTTC	CASSVRGTHEQYF
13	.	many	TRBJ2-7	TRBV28	TGTGCCAGCAGCCCCGGACTGTACTACGAGCAGTACTTC	CASSPGLYYEQYF
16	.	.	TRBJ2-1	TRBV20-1	TGCAGTGCTCCCGGCGTTGGGGCTAGCTCCTACAATGAGCAGTTCTTC	CSAPGVGASSYNEQFF
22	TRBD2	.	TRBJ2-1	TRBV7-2	TGTGCCAGCAGCTTAGTGGGGGGGACTAGCGGGAGGGCCGCTAGCTCCTACAATGAGCAGTTCTTC	CASSLVGGTSGRAASSYNEQFF
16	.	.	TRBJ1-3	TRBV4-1	TGCGCCAGCAGCCCGCTCGGGAAAGTCTCTGGAAACACCATATATTTT	CASSPLGKVSGNTIYF
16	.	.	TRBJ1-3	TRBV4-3	TGCGCCAGCAGCCAAGATTTGACGCCCTCTGGAAACACCATATATTTT	CASSQDLTPSGNTIYF
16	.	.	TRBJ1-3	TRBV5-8	TGTGCCAGCAGCCCCGGGGGGTCAGCCTCTGGAAACACCATATATTTT	CASSPGGSASGNTIYF
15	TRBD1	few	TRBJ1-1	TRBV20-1	TGCAGTGCTAGAGATTTTCGCACAGGGGCCACTGAAGCTTTCTTT	CSARDFRTGATEAFF
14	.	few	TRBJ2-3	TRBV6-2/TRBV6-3	TGTGCCAGCAGGCGGTCGGCAGGGTCAGATACGCAGTATTTT	CASRRSAGSDTQYF
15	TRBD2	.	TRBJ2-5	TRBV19	TGTGCCAGTAGTAGCGGACTAGCGGGAGGAGGGACCCAGTACTTC	CASSSGLAGGGTQYF
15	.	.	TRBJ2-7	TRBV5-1	TGCGCCAGCAGCTCTCAGACGGGAAACCCCTACGAGCAGTACTTC	CASSSQTGNPYEQYF
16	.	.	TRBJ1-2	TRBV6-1	TGTGCCAGCAGCGAACCCATGGACATGTATAACTATGGCTACACCTTC	CASSEPMDMYNYGYTF
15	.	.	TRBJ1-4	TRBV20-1	TGCAGTGCTAGAGATCAGGAGGGGACTAATGAAAAACTGTTTTTT	CSARDQEGTNEKLFF
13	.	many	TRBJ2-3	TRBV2	TGTGCCAGCGTCCCCCACCGCACAGATACGCAGTATTTT	CASVPHRTDTQYF
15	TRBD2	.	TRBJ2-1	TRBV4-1	TGCGCCAGCGGAACTAGCGGGAGGGCCTGGAATGAGCAGTTCTTC	CASGTSGRAWNEQFF
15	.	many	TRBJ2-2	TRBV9	TGTGCCAGCAGCGTAGCAACCGGGCGGCCCGGGGAGCTGTTTTTT	CASSVATGRPGELFF
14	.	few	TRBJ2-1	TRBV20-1	TGCAGTGCTAGAGTCCTCCGCCACTACAATGAGCAGTTCTTC	CSARVLRHYNEQFF
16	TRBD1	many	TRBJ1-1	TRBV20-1	TGCAGTGCTATGTCCGGGACAGGGGGCTGGAACACTGAAGCTTTCTTT	CSAMSGTGGWNTEAFF
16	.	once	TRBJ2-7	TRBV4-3	TGCGCCAGCAGCCCAGACGGGGCGGGGTCCCTCTACGAGCAGTACTTC	CASSPDGAGSLYEQYF
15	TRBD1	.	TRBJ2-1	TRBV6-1	TGTGCCAGCAGTAAGCCGGGACAGGACCACAATGAGCAGTTCTTC	CASSKPGQDHNEQFF
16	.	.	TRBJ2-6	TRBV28	TGTGCCAGCAGTTTAAGTGGGCCCTCTGGGGCCAACGTCCTGACTTTC	CASSLSGPSGANVLTF
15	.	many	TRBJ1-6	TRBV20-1	TGCAGTGCTACAAGGGGGGAAACATTTAATTCACCCCTCCACTTT	CSATRGETFNSPLHF
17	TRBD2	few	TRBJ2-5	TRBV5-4	TGTGCCAGCAGCTTGGTGTCCCTAGCGGGACGACAAGAGACCCAGTACTTC	CASSLVSLAGRQETQYF
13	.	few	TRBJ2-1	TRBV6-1	TGTGCCAGCAGTCTTCTAACAGGGAGTGAGCAGTTCTTC	CASSLLTGSEQFF
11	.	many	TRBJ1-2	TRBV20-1	TGCAGTGCTGGGGGGGACCGTGGCTACACCTTC	CSAGGDRGYTF